The 25 T cell receptor beta chains listed next were all sequenced from one sample in a study of glioma-infiltrating T cells. Using RNA template, CDR3s of TCR alpha and beta were amplified with iRepertoire arm-PCR. A single record per CDR3 protein comes from TCRdb applying MiXCR to the multiplex PCR reads. The top ten hold 27% of the sample, which has some 130,000 distinct CDR3 sequences, more than 20% seen once. Sequencing was carried out using glioma tissue, nonneoplastic brain tissue, or PBMCs (not recorded which). The receptors stem from a human donor with low-grade glioma or glioblastoma, undergoing nonglioma brain surgery, or in good health (not recorded which).

The genes are TRBV6-2 or TRBV6-3 and TRBJ2-3; the match to TRBD2 covers 8 bases. V lost 6 bases to trimming and J lost 2 bases; unmatched junction nucleotides: 25. The CDR3 is 21 residues long. Germline-derived CDR1 and CDR2 are MNHEY and SVGEGT. CDR3 amino acids: CASSQEGNSGGLYVNTDTQYF. As DNA, the CDR3 is TGTGCCAGCAGCCAAGAGGGCAACAGCGGGGGCCTCTACGTGAACACAGATACGCAGTATTTT.

The chain is built from TRBV19 and TRBJ2-1; the match to TRBD2 covers 13 bases. The V and J ends lost 1 base and 4 bases, in that order; junction bases with no gene match: 4. Per germline, CDR1 LNHDA and CDR2 SQIVND (reference sequence). The CDR3 sequence is 17 residues long. For the CDR3, the DNA is TGTGCCAGTAGTATAGCTACTAGCGGGGGGGTTTACAATGAGCAGTTCTTC. Its translation: CASSIATSGGVYNEQFF.

This clonotype occurred a few times. This sequence joins TRBV20-1 and TRBJ1-2; 9 bases map to TRBD1. V lost 4 bases, J lost 3 bases, and 3 bases stayed unmatched. The CDR3 has 13 residues. Looked up from germline, CDR1 is DFQATT and CDR2 is SNEGSKA (reference sequence). The CDR3 DNA reads as TGCAGTGCTATAAGACAGGGGGACTATGGCTACACCTTC. As protein: CSAIRQGDYGYTF.

There are many counts of this clonotype. V and J are TRBV6-1 and TRBJ1-2, with D maybe TRBD1 (5 bases). CDR3 length: 12 amino acids. Trimming took off 6 bases at V and 8 bases at J, with 13 bases between the two ends. Looked up from germline, CDR1 is MNHNS and CDR2 is SASEGT. CDR3 DNA sequence: TGTGCCAGCAGACAGGCAAAAGAGGGCTACACCTTC. Translation: CASRQAKEGYTF.

This clonotype was seen a few times. V gene TRBV7-9 combines with J gene TRBJ2-3; D is ambiguous. The V and J ends lost 1 base and 9 bases respectively, with 11 bases between them. The CDR3 totals 13 residues. Looked up from germline, CDR1 is SEHNR and CDR2 is FQNEAQ (reference sequence). The CDR3 loop is CASSLVLGNTQYF. The CDR3, as DNA: TGTGCCAGCAGCTTAGTTCTAGGGAACACGCAGTATTTT. The variable domain in full, with the rest retrieved from reference TRBV7-9 and TRBJ2-3, is DTGVSQNPRHKITKRGQNVTFRCDPISEHNRLYWYRQTLGQGPEFLTYFQNEAQLEKSRLLSDRFSAERPKGSFSTLEIQRTEQGDSAMYLCASSLVLGNTQYFGPGTRLTVL.

This clonotype was seen only a few times. V is TRBV3-1 and J is TRBJ2-3; TRBD1 is a possible D gene (5 bases). The V end lost 6 bases, the J end lost 2 bases, and 12 bases lay between the germline ends. The germline gives CDR1 LGHDT, CDR2 YNNKEL (reference sequence). This CDR3 contains 14 residues. CDR3 protein: CASSPTGNTDTQYF. Written as DNA, the CDR3 is TGTGCCAGCAGTCCAACAGGAAACACAGATACGCAGTATTTT.

About this clonotype: One end of the junction does not line up with germline, which may come from a read error. The chain recombines TRBV27 with TRBJ2-1; D may be TRBD2 (6 bases). Germline CDR1 and CDR2: MNHEY and SMNVEV (reference sequence). The CDR3 runs to 17 residues. DNA for the CDR3: TGTGCCACCAGTGATTTTAGGTCGGGGGAGCCGGGGAATGAGCAGTTCTTC. Encoded protein: CATSDFRSGEPGNEQFF.

This clonotype was counted only a few times. The V call is TRBV12-3 or TRBV12-4, the J call TRBJ2-3; 8 bases fit TRBD2. The V and J ends lost 7 bases and 4 bases, in that order; junction bases with no gene match: 4. The length of the CDR3 is 13 residues. The CDR3 coding sequence is TGTGCCAGCATGCGGACTAGCCCAGATACGCAGTATTTT. Protein product: CASMRTSPDTQYF.

This clonotype was observed a handful of times. As DNA, the CDR3 is TGCAGTGCTAGAGACCGGGTAAACTCTGGAAACACCATATATTTT. Translating it yields CSARDRVNSGNTIYF. This chain uses TRBV20-1 with TRBJ1-3; D is uncertain. The V and J ends lost 0 bases and 0 bases respectively, with 9 bases between them. The CDR3 is 15 amino acids. Germline V gene sequence: CDR1 DFQATT, CDR2 SNEGSKA (reference sequence).

A remark on this clonotype: At one of its ends the junction is not consistent with the germline gene, which may arise from a read error. V usage is TRBV2 and J usage is TRBJ1-6; D is undetermined. Germline V gives CDR1 SNHLY, CDR2 FYNNEI. This CDR3 has 15 amino acids. CDR3 DNA sequence: TGTGCCAGCAGTGAAGGACATACTAATAATTCACCCCCCCACTTT. Its translation: CASSEGHTNNSPPHF. Full variable domain (missing parts from reference TRBV2 and TRBJ1-6): EPEVTQTPSHQVTQMGQEVILRCVPISNHLYFYWYRQILGQKVEFLVSFYNNEISEKSEIFDDQFSVERPDGSNFTLKIRSTKLEDSAMYFCASSEGHTNNSPPHFGNGTRLTVT.

Here the CDR3 reads CSVETDRVYGYTF. The CDR3 bases are TGCAGTGTTGAGACAGACAGGGTCTATGGCTACACCTTC. V usage is TRBV20-1 and J usage is TRBJ1-2, with 7 bases lining up with TRBD1. CDR3 length equals 13 residues. V dropped 7 bases and J dropped 4; count of bases not matched to a gene: 9. Germline CDR1 DFQATT, CDR2 SNEGSKA (reference sequence).

This clonotype was seen a handful of times. This rearrangement joins TRBV7-2 to TRBJ1-2; D call uncertain. V lost 8 bases, J lost 7 bases, and 11 bases lay in between. The CDR3 is made up of 11 amino acids. Germline V gene sequence: CDR1 SGHTA, CDR2 FQGNSA. CDR3 sequence (DNA): TGTGCCAGCCTCGGGAGGGTTGGCTACACCTTC. This gives the protein CASLGRVGYTF.

This sequence joins TRBV24-1 and TRBJ2-5, with no clear D. The CDR3 has 14 amino acids. Germline CDR1 reads KGHDR; CDR2 reads SFDVKD. V was trimmed by 0 bases and J by 2 bases, leaving 6 bases between them. The CDR3 region has the DNA TGTGCCACCAGTGATTTGGGGGTGCAAGAGACCCAGTACTTC. This translates into CATSDLGVQETQYF.

This clonotype was observed at least ten times. In DNA, the CDR3 is TGTGCCAGCAGTTACTCTCAGGGCTACTATGGCTACACCTTC. Its protein is CASSYSQGYYGYTF. This sequence joins TRBV6-2 or TRBV6-3 and TRBJ1-2; a possible D gene is TRBD1 (5 bases). V lost 0 bases, J lost 3 bases, and 8 bases lay in between. Germline V lookup: CDR1 MNHEY, CDR2 SVGEGT. This CDR3 has 14 residues.

This clonotype was counted many times. The chain uses TRBV6-1 and TRBJ1-5; tentatively, D is TRBD1 (6 bases). Per the germline V gene, CDR1 is MNHNS and CDR2 is SASEGT. Between the trimmed V and J ends, which lost 5 bases and 2 bases, there was a span of 10 bases. The CDR3 spans 14 residues. CDR3 DNA sequence: TGTGCCAGCAGTCGGGCAGGGGGCAATCAGCCCCAGCATTTT. Translated: CASSRAGGNQPQHF.

This clonotype was detected only a few times. The chain has TRBV7-9 and TRBJ1-5, with TRBD1 identical over 11 bases. CDR1 is SEHNR, CDR2 FQNEAQ, per germline (reference sequence). This CDR3 spans 17 amino acids. The trim removed 6 bases at V and 2 bases at J, leaving 9 bases unmatched. DNA of the CDR3: TGTGCCAGCAGTACCGGACAGGGGGCACGGGGCAATCAGCCCCAGCATTTT. It yields the protein CASSTGQGARGNQPQHF. The full variable domain, its missing parts supplied by reference TRBV7-9 and TRBJ1-5, is DTGVSQNPRHKITKRGQNVTFRCDPISEHNRLYWYRQTLGQGPEFLTYFQNEAQLEKSRLLSDRFSAERPKGSFSTLEIQRTEQGDSAMYLCASSTGQGARGNQPQHFGDGTRLSIL.

The V call is TRBV20-1, the J call TRBJ2-7; tentative D call: TRBD2 (5 bases). V gave up 0 bases and J gave up 0 bases, with 12 bases separating them. The CDR3 spans 15 residues. Germline assignment: CDR1 DFQATT and CDR2 SNEGSKA (reference sequence). The CDR3 DNA sequence: TGCAGTGCTAGAGAAATCGGGGAGTACTCCTACGAGCAGTACGTC. Protein product: CSAREIGEYSYEQYV.

The chain employs TRBV29-1 and TRBJ1-2; D is unresolved. V was clipped by 4 bases and J by 0 bases, with 6 bases between them. The CDR3 loop spans 12 amino acids. Germline CDR1 SQVTM, CDR2 ANQGSEA. DNA for the CDR3: TGCAGCGTTGGACGAGCTAACTATGGCTACACCTTC. This sequence encodes CSVGRANYGYTF.

Turning to this clonotype: This may stem from a read error, because a much larger clone lies one nucleotide away. This likely comes from a read error, as the CDR3 has no conserved phenylalanine or tryptophan at its end. V usage is TRBV20-1 and J usage is TRBJ1-2, with 7 bases that match TRBD1. V shed 4 bases and J 2 bases; nucleotides not matched to a gene: 4. The length of the CDR3 is 13 residues. Germline CDR1 is DFQATT and CDR2 is SNEGSKA (reference sequence). The DNA of the CDR3 is TGCAGTGCTAAGGACAGGCCGAACTATGGCTACACCATC. Translating it yields CSAKDRPNYGYTI.

This clonotype was recorded a few times. The rearrangement uses TRBV24-1 and TRBJ2-1; no clear D gene. Trimming stripped 0 bases from V and 5 bases from J, with 7 bases between. The length of the CDR3 is 14 residues. Germline lookup yields CDR1 KGHDR and CDR2 SFDVKD. The CDR3 bases are TGTGCCACCAGTGATTTGAGGCAGCACAATGAGCAGTTCTTC. Protein: CATSDLRQHNEQFF.

This clonotype was detected only a few times. A much bigger clone sits one base away, suggesting this may be a read error. The chain carries TRBV27 and TRBJ1-4, with D unclear. Germline V gene sequence: CDR1 MNHEY, CDR2 SMNVEV (reference sequence). The CDR3 totals 15 residues. CDR3 sequence reads: CASGVSPGTNDKLFF. As DNA, the CDR3 is TGTGCCAGCGGGGTCTCGCCGGGAACAAATGATAAACTGTTTTTT.

The rearrangement links TRBV27 to TRBJ2-2; TRBD1 aligns across 8 bases. This CDR3 is 15 amino acids long. Trimming at V came to 0 bases and at J to 5 bases, leaving 2 bases not matched to a gene. CDR1 is MNHEY, CDR2 SMNVEV, per germline (reference sequence). CDR3 sequence reads: CASSLSNRGTGELFF. The CDR3 DNA sequence: TGTGCCAGCAGTTTATCGAACAGGGGGACCGGGGAGCTGTTTTTT.

About this clonotype itself: A much more abundant neighbour one base away suggests this may be a read error. The V gene is TRBV7-2, the J gene TRBJ2-3; the D gene could be TRBD1 or TRBD2 (5 bases each). This CDR3 has 16 residues. Germline CDR1 is SGHTA and CDR2 is FQGNSA. CDR3 nucleotide sequence: TGTGCCAGCAGCTCCGCCCGGGACGGAGGCACAGATAAGCAGTATTTT. This codes for CASSSARDGGTDKQYF.

The gene calls are TRBV10-3 and TRBJ1-2; a weak D match, TRBD1 (5 bases). Per germline, CDR1 ENHRY and CDR2 SYGVKD. This CDR3 region has 17 residues. V was pared by 0 bases and J by 4 bases, with 18 bases between. The CDR3 DNA reads TGTGCCATCAGTGAGTCCCCTGACAGCGCCAACCTCTATGGCTACACCTTC. This encodes CAISESPDSANLYGYTF.

The sample holds a few counts of this clonotype. V usage is TRBV11-2 and J usage is TRBJ2-3; tentative D call: TRBD1 (5 bases). CDR3 length: 13 amino acids. Trimming pared 7 bases from V and 3 bases from J, leaving 11 bases between. CDR1 SGHAT and CDR2 FQNNGV come from the germline V gene. The CDR3 region has the DNA TGTGCCAGCATCCTTTCAGGGACAGATACGCAGTATTTT. Amino acid sequence: CASILSGTDTQYF. Filled out from reference TRBV11-2 and TRBJ2-3, the complete variable domain reads EAGVAQSPRYKIIEKRQSVAFWCNPISGHATLYWYQQILGQGPKLLIQFQNNGVVDDSQLPKDRFSAERLKGVDSTLKIQPAKLEDSAVYLCASILSGTDTQYFGPGTRLTVL.